These 3 T cell receptor beta chains originate from one sample sequenced in a study of monozygotic twins with inflammatory bowel disease. Reanalyzing the 5' RACE reads, TCRdb keeps one entry per CDR3 protein, without DNA. This repertoire comprises 350,000 to 400,000 distinct CDR3 sequences; its ten largest clones make up approximately 2.4%. The sample was blood. The source is a human donor with ulcerative colitis or Crohn's disease, or a healthy co-twin of an affected twin (not recorded which).

This rearrangement joins TRBV19 to TRBJ2-1; TCRdb outputs TRBD2, but without DNA this stays unchecked. Germline V gene lookup returns CDR1 LNHDA and CDR2 SQIVND (reference sequence). The CDR3 is 12 amino acids. This CDR3 is CASSPDFTGQFF. The full variable domain, with the rest looked up from reference TRBV19 and TRBJ2-1, is DGGITQSPKYLFRKEGQNVTLSCEQNLNHDAMYWYRQDPGQGLRLIYYSQIVNDFQKGDIAEGYSVSREKKESFPLTVTSAQKNPTAFYLCASSPDFTGQFFGPGTRLTVL.

The V gene is TRBV4-2, the J gene TRBJ2-4; the TRBD1 assignment by TCRdb is unverifiable without DNA. Germline assignment: CDR1 LGHNA and CDR2 YNFKEQ. The CDR3 contains 15 residues. CDR3 region: CASSPEVGVKNIQYF.

This chain uses TRBV4-3 with TRBJ1-1; TCRdb indicates TRBD1, and absent DNA this call remains unverified. The CDR3 extends over 14 amino acids. Germline CDR1 and CDR2: LGHNA and YSLEER. The CDR3 sequence: CASSARGSNTEAFF.